This TCR beta chain is drawn from a study of CXCR3 chemokines and chemotherapy response in bladder cancer. J was trimmed by 6 bases and V by 3 bases; bases with no gene match: 13. This CDR3 comprises 16 residues. Germline V gene data show CDR1 as MNHNS and CDR2 as SASEGT. In its sample, this clonotype is medium-sized (0.01 to 0.1%). TCRdb reprocessed the PCR reads via MiXCR and lists one record per CDR3 protein. The sample shows fewer than 2,500 distinct CDR3 sequences, 16% of them seen only once. The chain carries TRBV6-1 and TRBJ2-5, with TRBD1 identical over 7 bases. The sample was collected from a patient whose treatment included neoadjuvant chemotherapy. The origin of this receptor is a human donor with bladder cancer that responded to neoadjuvant chemotherapy. The DNA of the CDR3 is TGTGCCAGCAGTGAGGCTGATGACAGGGCGATAAAGACCCAGTACTTC. This codes for CASSEADDRAIKTQYF.